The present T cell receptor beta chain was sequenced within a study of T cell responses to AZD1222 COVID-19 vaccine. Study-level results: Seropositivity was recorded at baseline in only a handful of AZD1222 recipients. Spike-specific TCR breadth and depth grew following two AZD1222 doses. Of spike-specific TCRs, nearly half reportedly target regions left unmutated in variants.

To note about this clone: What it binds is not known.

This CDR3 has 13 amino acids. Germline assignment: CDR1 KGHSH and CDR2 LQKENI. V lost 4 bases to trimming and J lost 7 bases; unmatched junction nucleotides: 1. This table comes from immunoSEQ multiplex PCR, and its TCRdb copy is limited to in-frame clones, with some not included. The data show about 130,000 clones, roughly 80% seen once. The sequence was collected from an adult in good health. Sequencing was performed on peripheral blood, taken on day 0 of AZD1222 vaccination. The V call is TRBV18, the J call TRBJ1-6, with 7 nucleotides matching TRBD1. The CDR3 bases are TGTGCCAGCTCACAACAGGGGAATTCACCCCTCCACTTT. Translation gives CASSQQGNSPLHF.